Listed below are T cell receptor beta chains from one sample, sequenced in a study of shared clonotypes between healthy human individuals. The protocol was immunoSEQ multiplex PCR, while the TCRdb copy is restricted to in-frame clones and leaves out a portion. The sample has about 2.4 million clones; 93% are singletons. The sample comprised naive CD4+ T cells from PBMCs. These receptors originate from a man aged 18 to 29 in good health. Some clones in this sample may be carry-over from other donors' samples. The CDR3 runs from the conserved cysteine through the conserved F or W. Fields, in order: J gene, V gene, CDR3 protein.

TRBJ2-3 | TRBV2 | CASSAGTSGGYF
TRBJ1-5 | TRBV28 | CASSLIGQGNQPQHF
TRBJ2-3 | TRBV5-1 | CASIPSGRSADTQYF
TRBJ1-1 | TRBV18 | CASSPVASGGTEAFF
TRBJ1-1 | TRBV18 | CASSPGLDTEAFF
TRBJ1-4 | TRBV5-1 | CASNNPGTANEKLFF
TRBJ2-1 | TRBV9 | CASSVASRDNEQFF
TRBJ2-7 | TRBV7-9 | CASSFGAANSYEQYF
TRBJ2-7 | TRBV2 | CASLADRKEYEQYF
TRBJ2-7 | TRBV7-2 | CASSLTGRDEQYF
TRBJ1-4 | TRBV7-9 | CASSLVDAGGEKLFF
TRBJ2-3 | TRBV19 | CASSTQAGVPDTQYF
TRBJ2-7 | TRBV18 | CASSPSQVLNEQYF
TRBJ2-5 | TRBV7-7 | CASSPPGVSGETQYF
TRBJ1-1 | TRBV30 | CACQGGQDYTEAFF
TRBJ2-3 | TRBV9 | CASSVVVSGPDTQYF
TRBJ1-5 | TRBV18 | CASSGETQPQHF
TRBJ2-7 | TRBV10-3 | CAIRDGAGRSYEQYF